This TCR beta chain was sequenced for a study of cytomegalovirus exposure and HLA in healthy donors. Regarding the study as a whole: Several top significant clusters appeared, in a later analysis, to be linked to common viral pathogens.

Healthy bone marrow donors made up the cohort. The V gene end was trimmed by 4 bases and the J gene end by 4 bases; junction bases not matched to a gene: 7. CDR3 length: 14 amino acids. Per germline, CDR1 SNHLY and CDR2 FYNNEI. Amplification used 60 Vbeta primers and 13 Jbeta primers. Assay: immunoSEQ multiplex PCR; the TCRdb copy retains only in-frame clones and omits some. The table lists fewer than 200,000 clones, about 88% of them singletons. As to this clone: The antigen is undetermined.

This clonotype originated in a girl less than two years old in good health and CMV-seronegative. The genes are TRBV2 and TRBJ2-7, with TRBD2 identical over 7 bases. Source material: PBMCs. As DNA, the CDR3 is TGTGCCAGCAGTGGGACGGGGGGACCATACGAGCAGTACTTC. Its translation is CASSGTGGPYEQYF.